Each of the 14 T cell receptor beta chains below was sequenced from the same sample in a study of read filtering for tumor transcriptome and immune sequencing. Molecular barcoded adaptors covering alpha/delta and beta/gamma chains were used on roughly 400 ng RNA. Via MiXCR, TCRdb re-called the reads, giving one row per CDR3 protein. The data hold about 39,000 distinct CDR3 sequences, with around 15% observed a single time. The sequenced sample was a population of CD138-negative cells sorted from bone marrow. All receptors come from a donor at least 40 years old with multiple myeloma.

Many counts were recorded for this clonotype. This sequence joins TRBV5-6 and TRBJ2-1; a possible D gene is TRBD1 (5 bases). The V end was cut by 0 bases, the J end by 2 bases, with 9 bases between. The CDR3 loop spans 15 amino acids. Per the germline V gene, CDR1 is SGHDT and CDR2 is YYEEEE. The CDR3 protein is CASSLGGFAYNEQFF. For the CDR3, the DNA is TGTGCCAGCAGCTTGGGGGGCTTCGCCTACAATGAGCAGTTCTTC.

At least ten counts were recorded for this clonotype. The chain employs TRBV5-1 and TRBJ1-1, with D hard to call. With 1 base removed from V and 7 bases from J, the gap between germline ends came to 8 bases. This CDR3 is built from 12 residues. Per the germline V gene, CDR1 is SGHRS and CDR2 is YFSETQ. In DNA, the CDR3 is TGCGCCAGCAGCTTGAATGAGGATGAAGCTTTCTTT. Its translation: CASSLNEDEAFF. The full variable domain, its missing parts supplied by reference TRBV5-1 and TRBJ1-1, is KAGVTQTPRYLIKTRGQQVTLSCSPISGHRSVSWYQQTPGQGLQFLFEYFSETQRNKGNFPGRFSGRQFSNSRSEMNVSTLELGDSALYLCASSLNEDEAFFGQGTRLTVV.

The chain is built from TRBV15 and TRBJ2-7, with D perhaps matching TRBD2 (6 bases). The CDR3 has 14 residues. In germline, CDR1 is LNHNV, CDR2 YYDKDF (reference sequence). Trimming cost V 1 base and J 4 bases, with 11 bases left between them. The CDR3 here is CATSRVGGEYEQYF. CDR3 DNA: TGTGCCACCAGCAGAGTCGGCGGGGAATACGAGCAGTACTTC.

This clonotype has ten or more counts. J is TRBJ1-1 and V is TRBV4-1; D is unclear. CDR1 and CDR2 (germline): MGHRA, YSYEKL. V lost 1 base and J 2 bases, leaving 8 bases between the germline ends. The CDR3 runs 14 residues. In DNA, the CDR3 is TGCGCCAGCAGCCAAGGGGAGAAAAACACTGAAGCTTTCTTT. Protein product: CASSQGEKNTEAFF.

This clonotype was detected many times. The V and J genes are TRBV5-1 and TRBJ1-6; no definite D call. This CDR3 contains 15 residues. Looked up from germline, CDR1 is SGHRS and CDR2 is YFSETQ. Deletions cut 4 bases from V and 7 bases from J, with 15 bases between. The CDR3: CASSPATGRNSPLHF. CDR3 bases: TGCGCCAGCAGCCCGGCCACTGGACGCAATTCACCCCTCCACTTT.

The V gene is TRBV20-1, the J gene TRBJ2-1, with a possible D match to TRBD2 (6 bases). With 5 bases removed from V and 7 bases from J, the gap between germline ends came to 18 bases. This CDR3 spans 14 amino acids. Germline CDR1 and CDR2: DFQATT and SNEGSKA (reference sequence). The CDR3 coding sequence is TGCAGTGCTGGGTCGGAGGCGGGAATAAATGAGCAGTTCTTC. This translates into CSAGSEAGINEQFF.

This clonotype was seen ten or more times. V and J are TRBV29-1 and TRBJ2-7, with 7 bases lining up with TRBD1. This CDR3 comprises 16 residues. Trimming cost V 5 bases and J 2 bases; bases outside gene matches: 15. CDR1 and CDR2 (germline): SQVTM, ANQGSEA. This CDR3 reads CSVPKTPGTDPYEQYF. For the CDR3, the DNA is TGCAGCGTTCCCAAAACCCCCGGGACAGACCCCTACGAGCAGTACTTC.

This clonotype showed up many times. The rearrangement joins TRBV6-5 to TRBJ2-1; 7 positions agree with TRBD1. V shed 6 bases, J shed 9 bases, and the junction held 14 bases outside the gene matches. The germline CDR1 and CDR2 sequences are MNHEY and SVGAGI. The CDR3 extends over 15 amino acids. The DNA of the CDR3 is TGTGCCAGCAGCCCAACTTGGGACAGAGATAGTGAGCAGTTCTTC. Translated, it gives CASSPTWDRDSEQFF.

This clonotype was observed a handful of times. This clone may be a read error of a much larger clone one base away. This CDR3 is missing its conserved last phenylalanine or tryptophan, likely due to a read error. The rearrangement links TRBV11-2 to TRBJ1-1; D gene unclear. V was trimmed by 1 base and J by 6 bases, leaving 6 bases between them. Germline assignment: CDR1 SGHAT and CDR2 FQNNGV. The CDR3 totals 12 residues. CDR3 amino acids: CASSLVPAEAFL. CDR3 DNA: TGTGCCAGCAGCTTAGTTCCAGCTGAAGCTTTCCTT.

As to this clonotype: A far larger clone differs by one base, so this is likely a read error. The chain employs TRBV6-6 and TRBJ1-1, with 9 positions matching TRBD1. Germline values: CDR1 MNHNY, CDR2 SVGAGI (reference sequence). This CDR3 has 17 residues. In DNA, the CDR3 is TGTGCCAGCAGTTACCTTCCACCCGGGACAGGGACAGCTGAGGCTTTCTTT. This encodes CASSYLPPGTGTAEAFF.

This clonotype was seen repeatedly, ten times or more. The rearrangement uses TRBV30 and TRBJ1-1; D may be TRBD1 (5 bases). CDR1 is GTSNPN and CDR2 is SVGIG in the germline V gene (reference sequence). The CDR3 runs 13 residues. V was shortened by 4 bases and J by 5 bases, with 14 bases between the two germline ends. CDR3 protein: CAWMANKGTEAFF. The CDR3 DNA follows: TGTGCCTGGATGGCGAATAAGGGGACTGAAGCTTTCTTT.

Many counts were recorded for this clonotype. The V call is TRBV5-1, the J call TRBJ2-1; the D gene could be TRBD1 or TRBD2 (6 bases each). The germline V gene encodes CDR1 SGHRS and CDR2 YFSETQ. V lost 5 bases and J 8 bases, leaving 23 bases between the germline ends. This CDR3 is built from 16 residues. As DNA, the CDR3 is TGCGCCAGCAGGTCGGAGATCGGGGGCCTACCGTATGAGCAGTTCTTC. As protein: CASRSEIGGLPYEQFF.

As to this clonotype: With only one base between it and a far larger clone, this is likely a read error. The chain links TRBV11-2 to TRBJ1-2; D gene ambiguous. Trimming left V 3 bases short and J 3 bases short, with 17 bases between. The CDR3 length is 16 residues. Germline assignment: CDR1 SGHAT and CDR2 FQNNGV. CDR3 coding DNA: TGTGCCAGCAGCTTTTGGGAGGTTGGAGCTGACTATGGCTACACCTTC. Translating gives CASSFWEVGADYGYTF.

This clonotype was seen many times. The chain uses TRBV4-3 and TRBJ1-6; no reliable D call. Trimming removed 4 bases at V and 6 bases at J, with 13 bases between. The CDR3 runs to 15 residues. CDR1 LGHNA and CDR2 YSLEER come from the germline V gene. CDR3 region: CASSLEGAGNSPLHF. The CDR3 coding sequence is TGCGCCAGCAGCCTCGAGGGCGCGGGTAATTCACCCCTCCACTTT.